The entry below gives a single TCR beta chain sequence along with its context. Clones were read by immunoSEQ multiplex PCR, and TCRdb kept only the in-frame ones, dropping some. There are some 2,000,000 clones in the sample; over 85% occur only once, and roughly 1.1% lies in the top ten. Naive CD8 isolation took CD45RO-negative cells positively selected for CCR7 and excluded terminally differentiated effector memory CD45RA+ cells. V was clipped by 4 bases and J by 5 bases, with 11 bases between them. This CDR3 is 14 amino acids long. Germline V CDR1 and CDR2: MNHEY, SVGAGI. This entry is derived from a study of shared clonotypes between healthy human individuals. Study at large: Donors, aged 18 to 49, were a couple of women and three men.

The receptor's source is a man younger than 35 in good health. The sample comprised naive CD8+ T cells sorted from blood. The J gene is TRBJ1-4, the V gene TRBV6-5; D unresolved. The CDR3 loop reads CASSSGQPNEKLFF. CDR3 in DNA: TGTGCCAGCAGTTCGGGTCAGCCCAATGAAAAACTGTTTTTT.